Shown below are 10 T cell receptor beta chains from a single sample sequenced in a study of T-cell reconstitution after alpha-beta-depleted transplantation in children. Unique molecular identifiers were used to barcode this TCRbeta library. A single record per CDR3 protein comes from TCRdb applying MiXCR to the PCR reads. This table has some 290,000 distinct CDR3 sequences, roughly 21% appearing once. The sequenced sample was PBMCs, mostly from graft donor cells, obtained 180 days after TCRalphabeta/CD19-depleted stem cell transplant. The receptors come from a male patient under 18 who had a stem cell transplant for acute lymphoblastic leukemia, so the T cells may come from the graft donor.

A few counts support this clonotype. The V call is TRBV27, the J call TRBJ1-2; 7 bases agree with TRBD1. The trim removed 6 bases at V and 0 bases at J, leaving 13 bases unmatched. Germline V gene sequence: CDR1 MNHEY, CDR2 SMNVEV (reference sequence). This CDR3 spans 17 amino acids. This chain's CDR3 is CASRMGQKSEANYGYTF. The CDR3 DNA follows: TGTGCCAGCAGAATGGGACAGAAGTCAGAGGCTAACTATGGCTACACCTTC.

This clonotype was counted only a few times. This chain links TRBV20-1 with TRBJ1-2; maybe TRBD1 (6 bases). There are 13 residues in the CDR3. Germline V lookup: CDR1 DFQATT, CDR2 SNEGSKA (reference sequence). CDR3 loop: CRVETGFRDGYTF. The DNA of the CDR3 is TGCAGGGTAGAAACAGGGTTTCGCGATGGCTACACCTTC.

The J gene is TRBJ2-1, the V gene TRBV15, with 10 bases that match TRBD1. The CDR3 contains 15 residues. V shed 7 bases and J 4 bases; nucleotides not matched to a gene: 7. Germline V gives CDR1 LNHNV, CDR2 YYDKDF (reference sequence). CDR3 nucleotide sequence: TGTGCCACCACCCCCGGGACAGGGGTTTACAATGAGCAGTTCTTC. Its protein is CATTPGTGVYNEQFF.

This clonotype appeared a few times. The chain has TRBV25-1 and TRBJ2-4; either TRBD1 or TRBD2 may fit D (6 bases each). Germline CDR1 MGHDK, CDR2 SYGVNS. V gave up 2 bases and J gave up 7 bases, with 9 bases separating them. The CDR3 totals 13 residues. The CDR3 nucleotides are TGTGCCAGCAGTGAACGGGGGCTCAACATTCAGTACTTC. This sequence encodes CASSERGLNIQYF. Combining the CDR3 with reference TRBV25-1 and TRBJ2-4 gives the whole variable domain EADIYQTPRYLVIGTGKKITLECSQTMGHDKMYWYQQDPGMELHLIHYSYGVNSTEKGDLSSESTVSRIRTEHFPLTLESARPSHTSQYLCASSERGLNIQYFGAGTRLSVL.

CDR3 residues: CASSVQGAGAKNIQYF. CDR3 sequence (DNA): TGCGCCAGCAGCGTCCAGGGGGCAGGTGCCAAAAACATTCAGTACTTC. The chain couples TRBV5-1 to TRBJ2-4, with TRBD1 identical over 8 bases. The CDR3 has 16 residues. V gave up 4 bases and J gave up 1 base; unmatched junction bases: 7. Per germline, CDR1 SGHRS and CDR2 YFSETQ.

The gene calls are TRBV15 and TRBJ2-1; TRBD1 agrees at 8 bases. Per the germline V gene, CDR1 is LNHNV and CDR2 is YYDKDF (reference sequence). The CDR3 has 14 amino acids. V shed 8 bases and J 3 bases; nucleotides not matched to a gene: 6. This CDR3 is CATAGGQVYNEQFF. CDR3 in DNA: TGTGCCACCGCCGGGGGACAGGTCTACAATGAGCAGTTCTTC. Complete variable domain (other parts from reference TRBV15 and TRBJ2-1): DAMVIQNPRYQVTQFGKPVTLSCSQTLNHNVMYWYQQKSSQAPKLLFHYYDKDFNNEADTPDNFQSRRPNTSFCFLDIRSPGLGDTAMYLCATAGGQVYNEQFFGPGTRLTVL.

The rearrangement joins TRBV15 to TRBJ2-5, with 7 bases identical to TRBD2. This CDR3 region has 15 residues. Losses at the gene ends were 1 base for V and 5 bases for J; bases not matched to a gene: 7. From germline, CDR1 is LNHNV and CDR2 YYDKDF (reference sequence). CDR3 protein: CATSRVGGGLETQYF. CDR3 in DNA: TGTGCCACCAGCAGAGTTGGCGGGGGTCTTGAGACCCAGTACTTC.

This clonotype showed up just a few times. This chain links TRBV9 with TRBJ2-7, with 9 bases fitting TRBD1. This CDR3 has 15 amino acids. Germline loops: CDR1 SGDLS, CDR2 YYNGEE. V lost 3 bases and J lost 3; bases outside the gene matches: 7. The CDR3 is CASSAQGAPYYEQYF. In DNA form, the CDR3 reads TGTGCCAGCAGCGCACAGGGGGCTCCTTACTACGAGCAGTACTTC.

This sequence joins TRBV7-6 and TRBJ1-1; TRBD1 agrees at 9 bases. This CDR3 is 18 amino acids long. Germline V lookup: CDR1 SGHVS, CDR2 FNYEAQ. V gave up 0 bases and J gave up 4 bases; unmatched junction bases: 12. The CDR3 nucleotides read TGTGCCAGCAGCTTAGCGTTATGGGGACAGGGCGGAAGCACTGAAGCTTTCTTT. Residues: CASSLALWGQGGSTEAFF.

The chain links TRBV12-3 or TRBV12-4 to TRBJ1-2, with D tentatively TRBD1 (5 bases). V lost 3 bases and J lost 8, with 10 bases in between. This CDR3 region has 12 residues. The CDR3 nucleotides are TGTGCCAGCAGTTTCTGGGGGGGGGGCTACACCTTC. Encoded protein: CASSFWGGGYTF.